This T cell receptor beta chain was sequenced for a study of OX40 agonist ivuxolimab in advanced cancers. Sequencing was performed with immunoSEQ multiplex PCR; in TCRdb, only in-frame clones are kept and a portion is missing. The sample includes more than 20,000 clones, around 81% seen only once; the top ten take about 26%. With 0 bases clipped from V and 6 bases from J, the junction kept 6 bases outside the gene matches. Per germline, CDR1 SGHVS and CDR2 FQNEAQ. This CDR3 has 15 residues. The chain is built from TRBV7-8 and TRBJ2-7; 9 bases map to TRBD1. The source was CD4+ or CD8+ T cells sorted from blood, collected in a trial of the OX40 agonist ivuxolimab. This receptor was identified in an adult with an advanced solid tumor such as melanoma, head and neck, liver or kidney cancer. CDR3: CASSLAGTGMSEQYF. CDR3 DNA: TGTGCCAGCAGCTTAGCCGGGACAGGGATGTCCGAGCAGTACTTC.